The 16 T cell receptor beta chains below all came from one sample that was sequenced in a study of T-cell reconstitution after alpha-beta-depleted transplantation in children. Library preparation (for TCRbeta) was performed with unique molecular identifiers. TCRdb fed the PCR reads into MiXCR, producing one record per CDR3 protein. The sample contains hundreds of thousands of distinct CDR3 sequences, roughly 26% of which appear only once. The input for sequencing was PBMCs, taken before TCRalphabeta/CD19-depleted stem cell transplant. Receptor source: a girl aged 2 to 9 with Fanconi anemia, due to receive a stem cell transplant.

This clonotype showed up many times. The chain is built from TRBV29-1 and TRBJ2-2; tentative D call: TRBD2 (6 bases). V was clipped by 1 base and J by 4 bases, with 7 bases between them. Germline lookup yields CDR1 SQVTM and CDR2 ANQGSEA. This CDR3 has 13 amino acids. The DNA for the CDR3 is TGCAGCGTTGAAGTAGCGGCCACCGGGGAGCTGTTTTTT. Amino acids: CSVEVAATGELFF.

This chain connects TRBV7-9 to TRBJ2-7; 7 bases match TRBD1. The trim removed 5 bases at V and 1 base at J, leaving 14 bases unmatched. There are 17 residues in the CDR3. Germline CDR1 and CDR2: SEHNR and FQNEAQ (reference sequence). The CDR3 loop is CASSPPLDTGESYEQYF. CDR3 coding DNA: TGTGCCAGCAGCCCCCCCCTGGACACAGGGGAGTCCTACGAGCAGTACTTC.

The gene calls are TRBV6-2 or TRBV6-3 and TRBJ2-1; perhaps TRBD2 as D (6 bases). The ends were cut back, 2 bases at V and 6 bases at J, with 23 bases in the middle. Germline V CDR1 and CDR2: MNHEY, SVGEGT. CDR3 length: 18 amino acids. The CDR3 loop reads CASSYPTSNDWAINEQFF. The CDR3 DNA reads TGTGCCAGCAGTTACCCGACTAGTAATGATTGGGCAATCAATGAGCAGTTCTTC.

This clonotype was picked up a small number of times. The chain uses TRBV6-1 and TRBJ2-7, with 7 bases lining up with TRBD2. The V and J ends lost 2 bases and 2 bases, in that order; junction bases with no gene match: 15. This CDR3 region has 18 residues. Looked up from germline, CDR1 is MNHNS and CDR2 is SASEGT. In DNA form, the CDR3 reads TGTGCCAGCAGTGAACGGGGGATTTCGGGGGAGGGGACCTACGAGCAGTACTTC. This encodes CASSERGISGEGTYEQYF.

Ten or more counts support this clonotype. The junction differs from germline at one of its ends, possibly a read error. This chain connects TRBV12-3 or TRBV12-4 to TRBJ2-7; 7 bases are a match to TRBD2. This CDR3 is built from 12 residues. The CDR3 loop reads CASSLAAYEQYF. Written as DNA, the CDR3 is TGTGCCAGCAGTCTAGCGGCTTACGAGCAGTACTTC.

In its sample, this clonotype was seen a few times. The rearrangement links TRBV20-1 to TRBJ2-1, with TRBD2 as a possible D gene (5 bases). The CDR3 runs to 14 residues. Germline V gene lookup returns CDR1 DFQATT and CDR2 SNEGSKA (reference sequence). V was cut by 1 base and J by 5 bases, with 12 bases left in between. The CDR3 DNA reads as TGCAGTGCTAGAGCCCCTCCGGGGAACAATGAGCAGTTCTTC. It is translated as CSARAPPGNNEQFF.

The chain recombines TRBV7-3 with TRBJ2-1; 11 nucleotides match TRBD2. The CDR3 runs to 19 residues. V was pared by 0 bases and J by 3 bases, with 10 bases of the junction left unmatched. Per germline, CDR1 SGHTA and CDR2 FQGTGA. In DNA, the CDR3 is TGTGCCAGCAGCTTAACGCCTCGGCTAGCGGGGGGAGACTACAATGAGCAGTTCTTC. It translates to CASSLTPRLAGGDYNEQFF.

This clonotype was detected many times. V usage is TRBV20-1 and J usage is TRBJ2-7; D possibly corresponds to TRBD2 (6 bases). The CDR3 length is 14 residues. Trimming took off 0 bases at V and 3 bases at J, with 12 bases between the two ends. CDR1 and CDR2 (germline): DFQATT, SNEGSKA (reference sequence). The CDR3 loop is CSARDGGRDYEQYF. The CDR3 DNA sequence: TGCAGTGCTAGAGACGGGGGAAGGGACTACGAGCAGTACTTC.

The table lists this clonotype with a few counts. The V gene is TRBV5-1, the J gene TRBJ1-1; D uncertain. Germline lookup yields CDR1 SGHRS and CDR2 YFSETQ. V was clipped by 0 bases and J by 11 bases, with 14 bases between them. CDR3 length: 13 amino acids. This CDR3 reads CASSLDLRVDAFF. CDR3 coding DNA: TGCGCCAGCAGCTTGGATCTGAGGGTGGATGCTTTCTTT.

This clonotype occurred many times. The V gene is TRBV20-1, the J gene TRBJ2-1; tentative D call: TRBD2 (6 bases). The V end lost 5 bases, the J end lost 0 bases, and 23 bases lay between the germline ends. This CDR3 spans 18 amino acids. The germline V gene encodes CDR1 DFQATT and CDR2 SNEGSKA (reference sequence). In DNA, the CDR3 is TGCAGTGCTCGCCTTCGGTCTTTAGCGGTCCTCTCCTACAATGAGCAGTTCTTC. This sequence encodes CSARLRSLAVLSYNEQFF.

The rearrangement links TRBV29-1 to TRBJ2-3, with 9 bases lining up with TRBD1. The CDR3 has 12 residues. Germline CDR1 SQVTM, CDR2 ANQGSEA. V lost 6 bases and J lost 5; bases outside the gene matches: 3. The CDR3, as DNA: TGCAGCGTGGACAGGGGAGTAGATACGCAGTATTTT. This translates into CSVDRGVDTQYF.

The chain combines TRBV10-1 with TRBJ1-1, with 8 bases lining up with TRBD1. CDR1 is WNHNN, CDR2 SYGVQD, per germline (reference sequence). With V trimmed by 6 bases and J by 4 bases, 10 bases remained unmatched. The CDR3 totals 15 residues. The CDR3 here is CASSEVQGAGTEAFF. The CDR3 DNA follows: TGCGCCAGCAGCGAAGTCCAGGGGGCGGGCACTGAAGCTTTCTTT.

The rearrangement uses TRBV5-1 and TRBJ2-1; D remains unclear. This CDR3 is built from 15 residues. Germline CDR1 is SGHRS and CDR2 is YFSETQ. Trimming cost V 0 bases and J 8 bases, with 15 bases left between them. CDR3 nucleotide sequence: TGCGCCAGCAGCTTGGCCCCGGCAGGTCTCGATGAGCAGTTCTTC. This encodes CASSLAPAGLDEQFF.

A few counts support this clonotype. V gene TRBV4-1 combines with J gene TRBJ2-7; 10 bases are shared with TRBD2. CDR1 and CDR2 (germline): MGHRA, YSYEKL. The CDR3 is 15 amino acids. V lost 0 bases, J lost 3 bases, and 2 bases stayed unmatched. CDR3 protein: CASSQDGTSDYEQYF. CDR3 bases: TGCGCCAGCAGCCAAGACGGGACTAGCGACTACGAGCAGTACTTC.

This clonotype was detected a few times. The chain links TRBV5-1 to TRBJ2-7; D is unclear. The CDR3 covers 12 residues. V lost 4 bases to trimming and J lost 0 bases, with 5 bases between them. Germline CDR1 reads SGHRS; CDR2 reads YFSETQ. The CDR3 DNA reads TGCGCCAGCAGCGTGAGCTCCTACGAGCAGTACTTC. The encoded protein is CASSVSSYEQYF.

The CDR3 sequence: CSVEHGRSYNEQFF. The CDR3, as DNA: TGCAGCGTTGAGCACGGCCGCTCCTACAATGAGCAGTTCTTC. This chain uses TRBV29-1 with TRBJ2-1; D not resolved. CDR1 is SQVTM and CDR2 is ANQGSEA in the germline V gene. This CDR3 comprises 14 residues. Trimming stripped 3 bases from V and 0 bases from J, with 9 bases between.